The 28 T cell receptor beta chains below all came from one sample that was sequenced in a study of shared T cell receptors in the human thymus (dated by TCRdb to about 2021). To prepare the library, the immunoSEQ multiplex PCR assay was applied. The source is immuneACCESS, and TCRdb retained only in-frame sequences with V and J called. Part of the clones is not carried over; for the studies checked, unresolved V genes explain less than half of this, and the remainder is unexplained. This sample comprises about 540,000 clones, 70% to 80% of them detected only once. Of the sample, less than 0.015% falls within the top ten clones. In addition, the sample was reused for a study of human thymus T cells.

Specimen: thymocytes. Every receptor here comes from a boy less than two years old with a congenital heart defect. Donor details come from another sample of the same person, matched by shared clones.

V and J are TRBV9 and TRBJ1-5; no firm D call. Trimming cost V 0 bases and J 2 bases, with 6 bases left between them. CDR3 length equals 14 residues. Looked up from germline, CDR1 is SGDLS and CDR2 is YYNGEE. The CDR3 DNA is TGTGCCAGCAGCGTAGCAGAAGGCAATCAGCCCCAGCATTTT. Protein sequence: CASSVAEGNQPQHF.

This chain connects TRBV4-2 to TRBJ2-3; possible D gene TRBD2, 5 bases. This CDR3 spans 14 amino acids. V lost 3 bases, J lost 6 bases, and 13 bases lay in between. Per the germline V gene, CDR1 is LGHNA and CDR2 is YNFKEQ. The CDR3 coding sequence is TGTGCCAGCAGCCATTGGACTGAAGGGGATACGCAGTATTTT. Protein product: CASSHWTEGDTQYF.

V and J are TRBV27 and TRBJ2-7; TRBD1 agrees at 8 bases. Germline trimming cut 6 bases from V and 7 bases from J; bases unmatched to any gene: 11. From germline, CDR1 is MNHEY and CDR2 SMNVEV (reference sequence). The CDR3 consists of 14 residues. CDR3: CASRSAGQGFEQYF. The CDR3 DNA is TGTGCCAGCAGATCCGCCGGACAGGGCTTTGAGCAGTACTTC.

This sequence joins TRBV10-3 and TRBJ2-4, with a weak D call TRBD2 (5 bases). Germline CDR1 reads ENHRY; CDR2 reads SYGVKD. CDR3 length: 12 amino acids. Deletions cut 5 bases from V and 7 bases from J, with 9 bases between. CDR3 nucleotides: TGTGCCATCAGTACTACGGGGAACATTCAGTACTTC. Translated, it gives CAISTTGNIQYF.

This chain links TRBV9 with TRBJ1-2; 11 bases are a match to TRBD1. CDR3 length: 17 residues. Germline CDR1 SGDLS, CDR2 YYNGEE. The V gene end was trimmed by 4 bases and the J gene end by 8 bases; junction bases not matched to a gene: 16. The CDR3 reads CASSPHYSGTGGEGYTF. The CDR3 nucleotides are TGTGCCAGCAGCCCCCATTATTCCGGGACAGGGGGAGAGGGCTACACCTTC.

The chain couples TRBV4-3 to TRBJ1-4; a possible D gene is TRBD1 (6 bases). V lost 1 base and J 2 bases, leaving 11 bases between the germline ends. Germline V gives CDR1 LGHNA, CDR2 YSLEER. The CDR3 is 16 residues long. CDR3 in amino acids: CASSQGSGGTNEKLFF. CDR3 coding DNA: TGCGCCAGCAGCCAAGGCTCGGGGGGCACTAATGAAAAACTGTTTTTT.

A few counts support this clone. CDR3 protein: CASSQDSSEKLFF. CDR3 nucleotide sequence: TGCGCCAGCAGCCAGGACAGTAGTGAAAAACTGTTTTTT. This chain joins TRBV4-3 and TRBJ1-4, with a weak D call TRBD1 (6 bases). V lost 3 bases, J lost 7 bases, and 9 bases lay in between. Germline values: CDR1 LGHNA, CDR2 YSLEER. The CDR3 has 13 residues.

This clone showed up just once. The chain links TRBV30 to TRBJ2-3; 9 bases are shared with TRBD1. The CDR3 length is 14 residues. Germline lookup yields CDR1 GTSNPN and CDR2 SVGIG (reference sequence). The ends lost 0 bases at V and 4 bases at J; junction bases unmatched: 2. CDR3 region: CAWSVQGASDTQYF. The CDR3 nucleotides read TGTGCCTGGAGTGTACAGGGGGCTTCAGATACGCAGTATTTT.

This rearrangement joins TRBV11-2 to TRBJ2-1; TRBD2 matches at 7 bases. V dropped 4 bases and J dropped 6; count of bases not matched to a gene: 18. The CDR3 runs 18 residues. From germline, CDR1 is SGHAT and CDR2 FQNNGV. The CDR3 DNA reads as TGTGCCAGCAGCTCAGAGCGCCGACGCGGGAGAAACCCCAATGAGCAGTTCTTC. Amino acids: CASSSERRRGRNPNEQFF.

CDR3 sequence: CASSATYEQYF. CDR3 bases: TGTGCCAGCAGCGCGACCTACGAGCAGTACTTC. This sequence joins TRBV7-2 and TRBJ2-7; D remains unclear. Germline V gene lookup returns CDR1 SGHTA and CDR2 FQGNSA. This CDR3 has 11 residues. With 5 bases removed from V and 2 bases from J, the gap between germline ends came to 4 bases.

The chain recombines TRBV15 with TRBJ2-5, with 9 bases that match TRBD2. V lost 2 bases to trimming and J lost 5 bases; unmatched junction nucleotides: 6. The CDR3 covers 15 residues. CDR1 and CDR2 from the germline V gene are LNHNV and YYDKDF (reference sequence). CDR3 amino acids: CATSRPTAGGETQYF. Here the CDR3 DNA reads TGTGCCACCAGCAGACCGACAGCGGGAGGCGAGACCCAGTACTTC.

This chain joins TRBV5-4 and TRBJ2-7; possibly TRBD2 for D (5 bases). Deletions cut 2 bases from V and 2 bases from J, with 11 bases between. The CDR3 has 14 residues. Germline CDR1 reads SGHNT; CDR2 reads YYREEE (reference sequence). The CDR3 sequence: CASSLGGGTYEQYF. CDR3 nucleotides: TGTGCCAGCAGCTTAGGCGGAGGTACCTACGAGCAGTACTTC. Full variable domain (outside the CDR3, taken from reference TRBV5-4 and TRBJ2-7): ETGVTQSPTHLIKTRGQQVTLRCSSQSGHNTVSWYQQALGQGPQFIFQYYREEENGRGNFPPRFSGLQFPNYSSELNVNALELDDSALYLCASSLGGGTYEQYFGPGTRLTVT.

The chain recombines TRBV10-1 with TRBJ2-3, with D tentatively TRBD1 (7 bases). The germline V and J ends were trimmed by 2 bases and 3 bases, with 9 bases remaining between them. Germline V lookup: CDR1 WNHNN, CDR2 SYGVQD (reference sequence). This CDR3 region has 14 residues. Written as DNA, the CDR3 is TGCGCCAGCAGTGAGGCAGGGGGGACAGATACGCAGTATTTT. Its translation is CASSEAGGTDTQYF.

This chain uses TRBV11-3 with TRBJ2-2; tentative D call: TRBD2 (5 bases). This CDR3 has 17 residues. Trimming shortened V by 4 bases and J by 5 bases, and 20 bases separated the two germline ends. The V gene's germline CDR1 is SGHNT and CDR2 YENEEA. This chain's CDR3 is CASSSDYVGARTGELFF. Here the CDR3 DNA reads TGTGCCAGCAGCTCCGACTATGTGGGAGCGAGGACCGGGGAGCTGTTTTTT.

The chain has TRBV30 and TRBJ1-2; tentative D call: TRBD1 (5 bases). Deletions cut 0 bases from V and 4 bases from J, with 18 bases between. Germline assignment: CDR1 GTSNPN and CDR2 SVGIG (reference sequence). The CDR3 runs 16 residues. The CDR3 loop is CAWSVTARAPSYGYTF. The CDR3 bases are TGTGCCTGGAGTGTAACAGCCAGGGCGCCTTCCTATGGCTACACCTTC.

The chain recombines TRBV19 with TRBJ2-7, with TRBD2 matching over 7 bases. The CDR3 length is 13 residues. Trimming at V came to 5 bases and at J to 5 bases, leaving 6 bases not matched to a gene. Germline lookup yields CDR1 LNHDA and CDR2 SQIVND (reference sequence). In DNA form, the CDR3 reads TGTGCCAGTAGTTTACTAGCGTTCCACGAGCAGTACTTC. It codes for CASSLLAFHEQYF.

The rearrangement links TRBV27 to TRBJ2-7; 10 bases line up with TRBD1. Germline V gives CDR1 MNHEY, CDR2 SMNVEV (reference sequence). V lost 6 bases and J lost 5; bases outside the gene matches: 10. The CDR3 has 15 residues. CDR3 protein: CASRGPGQGHHEQYF. The CDR3 DNA sequence: TGTGCCAGCAGGGGTCCGGGACAGGGGCACCACGAGCAGTACTTC.

The count of this clone is one. The genes are TRBV18 and TRBJ2-1; 9 bases align to TRBD2. There are 15 residues in the CDR3. Losses at the gene ends were 6 bases for V and 3 bases for J; bases not matched to a gene: 6. CDR1 and CDR2 from the germline V gene are KGHSH and LQKENI. In nucleotides, the CDR3 is TGTGCCAGCTCGCCCACTAGCGGGCTCTACAATGAGCAGTTCTTC. Its protein product is CASSPTSGLYNEQFF.

The chain recombines TRBV5-6 with TRBJ2-1; D perhaps matches TRBD2 (5 bases). This CDR3 is built from 16 residues. The V and J ends lost 0 bases and 7 bases respectively, with 17 bases between them. In germline, CDR1 is SGHDT, CDR2 YYEEEE. The CDR3 DNA reads TGTGCCAGCAGCTTGGTGGGGAGTAACCACAAGAATGAGCAGTTCTTC. It codes for CASSLVGSNHKNEQFF.

The chain joins TRBV28 to TRBJ2-7; 12 bases agree with TRBD2. V was pared by 4 bases and J by 5 bases, with 15 bases of the junction left unmatched. Germline V lookup: CDR1 MDHEN, CDR2 SYDVKM. There are 18 residues in the CDR3. The CDR3 is CASSYQTSGSSQGDEQYF. The CDR3 DNA sequence: TGTGCCAGCAGTTATCAGACTAGCGGGAGTTCCCAGGGGGACGAGCAGTACTTC.

As to this clone: A read error may produce the germline difference seen at one junction end. This CDR3 is CASSPPGTGKETQYF. The CDR3 DNA is TGTGCTAGCAGCCCACCCGGGACAGGGAAAGAGACCCAGTACTTC. This chain joins TRBV7-7 and TRBJ2-5; 9 positions match TRBD1. The CDR3 is made up of 15 amino acids. Germline V gene sequence: CDR1 SSHAT, CDR2 FNYEAQ (reference sequence).

This clone has a handful of counts. Other nucleotide sequences in the sample specify the same CDR3. The rearrangement links TRBV5-1 to TRBJ1-1; D not certain. CDR3 length: 13 residues. CDR1 and CDR2 from the germline V gene are SGHRS and YFSETQ. The V and J ends lost 2 bases and 2 bases respectively, with 7 bases between them. Here the CDR3 reads CASSFEGNTEAFF. The CDR3 DNA is TGCGCCAGCAGCTTTGAGGGTAACACTGAAGCTTTCTTT.

A single count supports this clone. The CDR3 loop is CASSPQGVEQFF. In nucleotides, the CDR3 is TGCGCCAGCAGCCCCCAGGGCGTTGAGCAGTTCTTC. This chain links TRBV4-1 with TRBJ2-1; D possibly corresponds to TRBD1 (5 bases). V was clipped by 4 bases and J by 9 bases, with 10 bases between them. Germline V gene data show CDR1 as MGHRA and CDR2 as YSYEKL. The CDR3 is made up of 12 amino acids.

This chain connects TRBV12-5 to TRBJ2-1; D is possibly TRBD2 (6 bases). The CDR3 is 13 amino acids. Germline V gives CDR1 LGHNT, CDR2 FRNRAP. V lost 1 base, J lost 9 bases, and 10 bases lay in between. This CDR3 is CASGLDAGGEQFF. For the CDR3, the DNA is TGTGCTAGTGGTTTGGACGCCGGGGGTGAGCAGTTCTTC.

This clone was counted a single time. The CDR3 loop reads CASSKRDSTPYNEQFF. The CDR3 DNA is TGTGCCAGTAGTAAAAGGGACAGTACCCCCTACAATGAGCAGTTCTTC. The chain is built from TRBV19 and TRBJ2-1; 7 bases are a match to TRBD1. Germline lookup yields CDR1 LNHDA and CDR2 SQIVND (reference sequence). The V segment lost 4 bases and the J segment 2 bases; nucleotides outside the gene matches: 8. CDR3 length: 16 residues.

The chain joins TRBV4-3 to TRBJ2-2; 8 nucleotides agree with TRBD1. The V segment lost 2 bases and the J segment 2 bases; nucleotides outside the gene matches: 7. The germline V gene has CDR1 LGHNA and CDR2 YSLEER. The CDR3 has 17 residues. The CDR3 protein is CASSQNRDRINTGELFF. Here the CDR3 DNA reads TGCGCCAGCAGCCAAAACAGGGACAGGATTAACACCGGGGAGCTGTTTTTT.

This chain joins TRBV9 and TRBJ2-1, with 8 bases identical to TRBD2. Trimming took 0 bases from V and 4 from J; bases not matched to a gene: 6. The CDR3 consists of 16 residues. The germline V gene encodes CDR1 SGDLS and CDR2 YYNGEE. The CDR3 nucleotides are TGTGCCAGCAGCGTAGGACAGCGGGGGCTGTACAATGAGCAGTTCTTC. Its protein product is CASSVGQRGLYNEQFF.

V is TRBV15 and J is TRBJ2-4; TRBD1 aligns across 7 bases. V lost 0 bases to trimming and J lost 8 bases; unmatched junction nucleotides: 10. This CDR3 is built from 16 residues. Germline V gene data show CDR1 as LNHNV and CDR2 as YYDKDF (reference sequence). CDR3 region: CATSREPSGQEDIQYF. CDR3 nucleotides: TGTGCCACCAGCAGAGAACCCTCAGGACAGGAAGACATTCAGTACTTC.